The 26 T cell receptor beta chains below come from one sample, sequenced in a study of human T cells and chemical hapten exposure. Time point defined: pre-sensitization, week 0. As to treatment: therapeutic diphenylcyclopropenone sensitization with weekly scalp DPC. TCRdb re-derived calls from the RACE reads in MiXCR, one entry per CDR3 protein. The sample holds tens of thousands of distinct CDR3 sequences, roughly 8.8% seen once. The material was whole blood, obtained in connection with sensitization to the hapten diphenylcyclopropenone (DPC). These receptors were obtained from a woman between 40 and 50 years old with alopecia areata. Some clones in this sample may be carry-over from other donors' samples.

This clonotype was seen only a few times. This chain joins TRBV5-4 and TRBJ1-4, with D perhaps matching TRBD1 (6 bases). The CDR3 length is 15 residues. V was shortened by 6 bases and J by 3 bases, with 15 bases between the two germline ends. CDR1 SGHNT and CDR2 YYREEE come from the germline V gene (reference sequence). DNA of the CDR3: TGTGCCAGCACCACGGGGGGCAGATCTAATGAAAAACTGTTTTTT. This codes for CASTTGGRSNEKLFF. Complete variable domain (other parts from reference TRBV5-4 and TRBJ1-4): ETGVTQSPTHLIKTRGQQVTLRCSSQSGHNTVSWYQQALGQGPQFIFQYYREEENGRGNFPPRFSGLQFPNYSSELNVNALELDDSALYLCASTTGGRSNEKLFFGSGTQLSVL.

CDR3: CSVIPLSHNEQFF. In nucleotides, the CDR3 is TGCAGCGTTATCCCGCTTTCCCACAATGAGCAGTTCTTC. The chain is built from TRBV29-1 and TRBJ2-1; no reliable D call. Trimming took 5 bases from V and 5 from J, leaving 13 bases between them. The CDR3 is made up of 13 amino acids. Germline CDR1 is SQVTM and CDR2 is ANQGSEA.

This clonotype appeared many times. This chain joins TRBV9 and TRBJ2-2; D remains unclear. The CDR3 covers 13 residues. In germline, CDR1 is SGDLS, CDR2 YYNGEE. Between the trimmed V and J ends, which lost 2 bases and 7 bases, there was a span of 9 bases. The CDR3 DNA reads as TGTGCCAGCAGCGTTTCGACCGGCGGGGAGCTGTTTTTT. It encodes CASSVSTGGELFF.

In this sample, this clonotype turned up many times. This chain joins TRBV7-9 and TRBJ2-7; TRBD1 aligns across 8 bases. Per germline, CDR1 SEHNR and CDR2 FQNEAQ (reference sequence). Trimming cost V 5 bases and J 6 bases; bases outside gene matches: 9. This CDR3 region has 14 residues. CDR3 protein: CASSTYRGEGEQYF. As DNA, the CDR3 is TGTGCCAGCAGCACGTACAGGGGGGAAGGCGAGCAGTACTTC.

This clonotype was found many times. Here the CDR3 reads CASSLEVSGGGYNEQFF. The CDR3 coding sequence is TGTGCCAGCAGCTTAGAGGTTTCGGGCGGGGGATACAATGAGCAGTTCTTC. The gene calls are TRBV7-2 and TRBJ2-1; 7 bases are a match to TRBD2. V lost 1 base to trimming and J lost 4 bases; unmatched junction nucleotides: 10. The CDR3 runs 17 residues. The germline gives CDR1 SGHTA, CDR2 FQGNSA. Full variable domain (rest looked up from reference TRBV7-2 and TRBJ2-1): GAGVSQSPSNKVTEKGKDVELRCDPISGHTALYWYRQSLGQGLEFLIYFQGNSAPDKSGLPSDRFSAERTGGSVSTLTIQRTQQEDSAVYLCASSLEVSGGGYNEQFFGPGTRLTVL.

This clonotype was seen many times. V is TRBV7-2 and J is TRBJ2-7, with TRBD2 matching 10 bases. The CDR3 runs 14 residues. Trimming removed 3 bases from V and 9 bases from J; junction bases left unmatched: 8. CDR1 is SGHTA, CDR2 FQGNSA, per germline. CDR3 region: CASSFDLSGGRQYF. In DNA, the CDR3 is TGTGCCAGCAGCTTTGACCTTAGCGGGGGGAGGCAGTACTTC.

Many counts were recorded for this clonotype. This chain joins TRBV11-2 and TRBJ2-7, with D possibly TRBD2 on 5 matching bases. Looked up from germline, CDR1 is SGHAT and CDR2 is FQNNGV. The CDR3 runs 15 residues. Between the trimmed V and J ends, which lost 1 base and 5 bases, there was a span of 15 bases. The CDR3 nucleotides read TGTGCCAGCAGCTTAGTTCGAGGGTTATCTGACGAGCAGTACTTC. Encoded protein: CASSLVRGLSDEQYF.

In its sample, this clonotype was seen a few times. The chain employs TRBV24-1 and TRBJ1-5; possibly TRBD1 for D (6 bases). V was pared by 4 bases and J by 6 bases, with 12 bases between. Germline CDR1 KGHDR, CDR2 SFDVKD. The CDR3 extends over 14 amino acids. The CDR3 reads CATSDHRTVQPQHF. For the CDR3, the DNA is TGTGCCACCAGTGACCACCGGACAGTTCAGCCCCAGCATTTT.

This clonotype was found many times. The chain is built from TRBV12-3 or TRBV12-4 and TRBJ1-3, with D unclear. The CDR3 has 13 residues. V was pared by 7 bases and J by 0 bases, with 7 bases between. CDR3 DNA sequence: TGTGCCAGCAAATTGTCCTCTGGAAACACCATATATTTT. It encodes CASKLSSGNTIYF.

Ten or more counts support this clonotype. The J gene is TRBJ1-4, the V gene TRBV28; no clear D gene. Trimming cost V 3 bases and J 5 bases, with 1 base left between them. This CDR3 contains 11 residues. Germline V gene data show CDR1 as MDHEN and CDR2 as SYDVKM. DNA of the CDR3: TGTGCCAGCAGTTTGAATGAAAAACTGTTTTTT. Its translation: CASSLNEKLFF.

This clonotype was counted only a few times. CDR3 protein: CAISDRENYNEQFF. As DNA, the CDR3 is TGTGCCATCAGTGACAGGGAAAACTACAATGAGCAGTTCTTC. The chain uses TRBV10-3 and TRBJ2-1, with a tentative D call TRBD1 (5 bases). Trimming took 3 bases from V and 3 from J, leaving 9 bases between them. The CDR3 consists of 14 residues. Germline V lookup: CDR1 ENHRY, CDR2 SYGVKD.

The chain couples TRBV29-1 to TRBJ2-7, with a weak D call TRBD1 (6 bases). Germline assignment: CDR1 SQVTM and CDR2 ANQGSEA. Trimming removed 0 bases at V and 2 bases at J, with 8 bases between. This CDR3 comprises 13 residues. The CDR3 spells CSVEDRGTYEQYF. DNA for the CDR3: TGCAGCGTTGAAGACAGGGGAACCTACGAGCAGTACTTC.

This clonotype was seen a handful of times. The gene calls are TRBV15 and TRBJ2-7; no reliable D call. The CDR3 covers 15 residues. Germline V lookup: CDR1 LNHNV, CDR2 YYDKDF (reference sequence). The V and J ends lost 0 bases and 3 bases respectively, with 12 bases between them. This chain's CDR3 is CATSRDVRPHYEQYF. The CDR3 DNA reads TGTGCCACCAGCAGAGATGTCAGACCCCACTACGAGCAGTACTTC.

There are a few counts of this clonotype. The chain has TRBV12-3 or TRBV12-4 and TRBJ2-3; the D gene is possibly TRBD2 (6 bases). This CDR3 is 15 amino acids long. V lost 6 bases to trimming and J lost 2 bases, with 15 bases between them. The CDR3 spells CASSWDGGNTDTQYF. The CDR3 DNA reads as TGTGCCAGCAGCTGGGACGGGGGTAACACAGATACGCAGTATTTT.

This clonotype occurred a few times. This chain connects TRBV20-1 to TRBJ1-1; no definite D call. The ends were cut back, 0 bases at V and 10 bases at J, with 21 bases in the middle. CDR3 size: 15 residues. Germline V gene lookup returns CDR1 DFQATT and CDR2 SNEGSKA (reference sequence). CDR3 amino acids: CSARDRLASRGGAFF. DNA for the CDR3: TGCAGTGCTAGAGATCGTCTAGCATCCCGTGGAGGAGCTTTCTTT.

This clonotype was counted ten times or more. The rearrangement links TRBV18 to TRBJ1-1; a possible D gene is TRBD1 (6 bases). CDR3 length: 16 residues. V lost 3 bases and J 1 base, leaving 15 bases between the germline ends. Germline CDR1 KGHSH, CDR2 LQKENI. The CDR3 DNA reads TGTGCCAGCTCACCTAACCTAGACAGGAGGAACACTGAAGCTTTCTTT. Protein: CASSPNLDRRNTEAFF.

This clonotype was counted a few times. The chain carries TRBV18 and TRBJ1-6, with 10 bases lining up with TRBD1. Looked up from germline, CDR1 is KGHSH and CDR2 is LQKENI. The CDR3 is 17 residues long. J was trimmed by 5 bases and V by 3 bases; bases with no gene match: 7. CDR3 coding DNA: TGTGCCAGCTCACCTCTTCGACAGGGGGCGGATAATTCACCCCTCCACTTT. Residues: CASSPLRQGADNSPLHF.

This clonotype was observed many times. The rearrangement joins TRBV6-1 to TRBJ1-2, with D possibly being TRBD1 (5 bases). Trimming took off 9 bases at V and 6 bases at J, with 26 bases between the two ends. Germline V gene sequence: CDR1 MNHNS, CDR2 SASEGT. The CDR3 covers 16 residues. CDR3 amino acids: CASSNLPGRLIHGYTF. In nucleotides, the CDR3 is TGTGCCAGTAGTAATTTGCCGGGACGACTCATCCATGGCTACACCTTC.

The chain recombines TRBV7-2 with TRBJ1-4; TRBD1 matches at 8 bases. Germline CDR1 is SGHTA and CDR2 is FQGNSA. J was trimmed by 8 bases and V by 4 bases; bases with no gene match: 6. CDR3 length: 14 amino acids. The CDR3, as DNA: TGTGCCAGCAGCTCTCAGGGGGCGTTAGAAAAACTGTTTTTT. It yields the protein CASSSQGALEKLFF.

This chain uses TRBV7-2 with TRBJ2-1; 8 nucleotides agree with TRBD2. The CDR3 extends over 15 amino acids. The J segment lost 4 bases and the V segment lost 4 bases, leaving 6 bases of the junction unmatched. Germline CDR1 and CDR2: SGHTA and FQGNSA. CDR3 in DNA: TGTGCCAGCAGCTCGAAGCGGGGGCCATACAATGAGCAGTTCTTC. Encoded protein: CASSSKRGPYNEQFF.

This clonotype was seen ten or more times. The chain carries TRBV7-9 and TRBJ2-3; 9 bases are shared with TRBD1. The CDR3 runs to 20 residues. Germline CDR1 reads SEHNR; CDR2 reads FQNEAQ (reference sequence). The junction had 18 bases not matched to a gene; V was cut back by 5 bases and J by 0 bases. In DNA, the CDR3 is TGTGCCAGCAGCCGATCCAAAGGGACAGGGAACGACCGTAGCACAGATACGCAGTATTTT. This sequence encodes CASSRSKGTGNDRSTDTQYF.

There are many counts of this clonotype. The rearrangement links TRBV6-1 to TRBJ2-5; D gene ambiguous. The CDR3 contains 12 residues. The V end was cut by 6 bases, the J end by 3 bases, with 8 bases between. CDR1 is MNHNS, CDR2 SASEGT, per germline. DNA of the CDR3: TGTGCCAGCAGCCAAGTAAAAGAGACCCAGTACTTC. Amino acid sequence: CASSQVKETQYF.

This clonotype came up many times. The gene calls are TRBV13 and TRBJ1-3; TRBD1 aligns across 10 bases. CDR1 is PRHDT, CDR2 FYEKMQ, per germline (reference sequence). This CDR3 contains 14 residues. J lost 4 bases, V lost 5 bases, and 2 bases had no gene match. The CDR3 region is CASSEGQGGNTIYF. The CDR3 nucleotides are TGTGCCAGCAGCGAGGGACAGGGGGGAAACACCATATATTTT.

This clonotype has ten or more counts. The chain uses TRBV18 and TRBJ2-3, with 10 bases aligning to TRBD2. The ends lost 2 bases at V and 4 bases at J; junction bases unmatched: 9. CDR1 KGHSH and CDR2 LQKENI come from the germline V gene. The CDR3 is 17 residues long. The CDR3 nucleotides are TGTGCCAGCTCACCAACTAGCGGGGAGGCCGGCTCAGATACGCAGTATTTT. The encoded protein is CASSPTSGEAGSDTQYF.

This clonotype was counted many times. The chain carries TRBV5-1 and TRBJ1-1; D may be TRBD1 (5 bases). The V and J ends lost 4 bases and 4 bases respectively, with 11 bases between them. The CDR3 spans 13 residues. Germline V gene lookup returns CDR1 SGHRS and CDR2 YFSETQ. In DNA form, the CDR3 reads TGCGCCAGCAGCAAGACAGCGGCCACTGAAGCTTTCTTT. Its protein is CASSKTAATEAFF.

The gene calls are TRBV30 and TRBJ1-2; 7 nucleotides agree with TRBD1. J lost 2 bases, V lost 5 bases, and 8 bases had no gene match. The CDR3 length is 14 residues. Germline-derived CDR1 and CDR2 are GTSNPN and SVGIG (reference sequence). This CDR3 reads CAWGPGQQNYGYTF. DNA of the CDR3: TGTGCCTGGGGGCCGGGACAGCAAAACTATGGCTACACCTTC. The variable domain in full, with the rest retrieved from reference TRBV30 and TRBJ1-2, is SQTIHQWPATLVQPVGSPLSLECTVEGTSNPNLYWYRQAAGRGLQLLFYSVGIGQISSEVPQNLSASRPQDRQFILSSKKLLLSDSGFYLCAWGPGQQNYGYTFGSGTRLTVV.